This TCR beta chain was identified in a study of radiotherapy plus CTLA-4 blockade in lung cancer. A word on this clone: Its antigen is undetermined.

Study conclusions and caveats: Tumor-origin TCR clones grew in blood after radiotherapy plus ipilimumab.

V was cut by 3 bases and J by 0 bases, with 6 bases left in between. CDR1 and CDR2 from the germline V gene are KGHSH and LQKENI. The CDR3 totals 15 residues. Focal radiation with ipilimumab CTLA-4 blockade was given to patients with chemo-refractory metastatic non-small-cell lung cancer. Generated by immunoSEQ multiplex PCR, the TCRdb table keeps only in-frame clones and is missing some. The sample consists of about 62,000 clones, 65% to 85% of them appearing once. The material sequenced was peripheral blood, taken from a patient treated with radiotherapy plus ipilimumab. This chain uses TRBV18 with TRBJ2-6; D is unresolved. The TCR originated in a human donor with non-small cell lung cancer who had a complete response to radiotherapy plus ipilimumab. CDR3 loop: CASSPPRSGANVLTF. CDR3 DNA: TGTGCCAGCTCACCTCCCCGCTCTGGGGCCAACGTCCTGACTTTC.